Reported below is one T cell receptor beta chain. V was shortened by 0 bases and J by 0 bases, with 10 bases between the two germline ends. This CDR3 has 16 amino acids. CDR1 is MNHNS and CDR2 is SASEGT in the germline V gene. The entry originates in a study of memory CD4+ T cells and cytomegalovirus serostatus. Measured with immunoSEQ multiplex PCR; TCRdb has only the in-frame clones, and not every one. Altogether tens of thousands of clones are present, about four fifths being singletons, with the ten largest covering 0.79%. The sort gate was single viable CD3+CD4+CD8-CD45RO+ cells for memory CD4+ T cells. Donors' CMV status reflects serum IgG against pp150, pp28, p38, p52.

Input material: memory CD4+ T cells from blood. The gene calls are TRBV6-1 and TRBJ2-3, with D possibly being TRBD2 (6 bases). The clonotype was recovered from an adult in good health and CMV-seronegative. Written as DNA, the CDR3 is TGTGCCAGCAGTGAAGCCCGGGGGAGCAGCACAGATACGCAGTATTTT. Protein sequence: CASSEARGSSTDTQYF.